A selection of T cell receptor beta chains follows, all from one sample in a study of CD8 T cells in Susac syndrome. TCRdb analysed the immunoSEQ multiplex PCR reads with MiXCR anew, one entry per CDR3 protein. The table lists tens of thousands of distinct CDR3 sequences, 95% of them singletons, with under 0.5% in the top ten. Input material: CD8+ T cells from PBMCs. Receptors were obtained from a human donor with Susac syndrome. Each CDR3 is given with its conserved first and last residue. The D gene is left open where the match is weak. The size of a clone is reported for some rows only, either as once, few or many, or as a class for expanded clones.

clone_size	j_call	d_call	v_call	cdr3_nt	cdr3_aa
-	TRBJ2-3	TRBD1	TRBV12-3/TRBV12-4	TGTGCCAGCAGTCCCTGGACAGGGGAGAGCACAGATACGCAGTATTTT	CASSPWTGESTDTQYF
-	TRBJ2-3	TRBD2	TRBV4-1	TGCGCCAGCAGCCTTGTGACAGTAGCGGGAGGGCGGATCACAGATACGCAGTATTTT	CASSLVTVAGGRITDTQYF
-	TRBJ2-1	-	TRBV3-1	TGTGCCAGCAGCCCCTACGGAGATGAGCAGTTCTTC	CASSPYGDEQFF
-	TRBJ2-7	TRBD2	TRBV29-1	TGCAGCGTCCCGGGAGGGGGGCTCGAGCAGTACTTC	CSVPGGGLEQYF
-	TRBJ2-3	-	TRBV19	TGTGCCAGTAGCGGCTGGTTCACAGATACGCAGTATTTT	CASSGWFTDTQYF
-	TRBJ2-2	-	TRBV12-3/TRBV12-4	TGTGCCAGCACTTTAGGGGGGGGGAGGCATACCGGGGAGCTGTTTTTT	CASTLGGGRHTGELFF
-	TRBJ2-3	-	TRBV15	TGTGCCACCAGCAGCAACTTAGTAGCAGATACGCAGTATTTT	CATSSNLVADTQYF
-	TRBJ1-1	-	TRBV30	TGTGCCTGGACGGAGGCAGCGGAAGCTTTCTTT	CAWTEAAEAFF
-	TRBJ1-1	-	TRBV29-1	TGCAGCGTTGGGTCCACTGAAGCTTTCTTT	CSVGSTEAFF
-	TRBJ2-1	-	TRBV13	TGTGCCAGCAGCCCTCAGCTGGGTCTGGCGGGAAAGAATGAGCAGTTCTTC	CASSPQLGLAGKNEQFF
-	TRBJ2-7	-	TRBV4-1	TGCGCCAGCAGCCAAGATACCGGACAGCTCTCCTACGAGCAGTACTTC	CASSQDTGQLSYEQYF
-	TRBJ2-1	TRBD2	TRBV10-3	TGTGCCATCAGTGTGTCTAGCGGTTACAATGAGCAGTTCTTC	CAISVSSGYNEQFF
-	TRBJ1-5	-	TRBV6-2/TRBV6-3	TGTGCCAGCAGTTTCTCCGGCTTAGACCGAGATCAGCCCCAGCATTTT	CASSFSGLDRDQPQHF
-	TRBJ2-7	-	TRBV7-9	TGTGCCAGCAGCTTACTCAGGGTACTGGACGAGCAGTACTTC	CASSLLRVLDEQYF
-	TRBJ2-2	-	TRBV11-2	TGTGCCAGCAGCTCCTTGTCCGGGGAGCTGTTTTTT	CASSSLSGELFF
-	TRBJ2-3	-	TRBV9	TGTGCCAGCAGCGGCAGTCAACGCACAGATACGCAGTATTTT	CASSGSQRTDTQYF
-	TRBJ1-2	-	TRBV6-1	TGTGCCAGCAGTGAGACAACGCTCTATGGCTACACCTTC	CASSETTLYGYTF
-	TRBJ2-4	TRBD2	TRBV20-1	TGCAGTGCTAGAGATTACCTAGCGGGAGAGTCGGGTCTGGCCAAAAACATTCAGTACTTC	CSARDYLAGESGLAKNIQYF
-	TRBJ1-2	-	TRBV15	TGTGCCACCAGCATTGACAGTGGCTATGGCTACACCTTC	CATSIDSGYGYTF
-	TRBJ1-2	TRBD1	TRBV14	TGTGCCAGCAGTCACAGGGGGCTCGGCTATGGCTACACCTTC	CASSHRGLGYGYTF
-	TRBJ2-1	TRBD2	TRBV23-1	TGCGCCAGCAGTCAATCGGAAAGCGGGGGTCTCTACAATGAGCAGTTCTTC	CASSQSESGGLYNEQFF
-	TRBJ2-7	-	TRBV15	TGTGCCACCAGCAGAGAAAGAAGTAGAATCGAGCAGTACTTC	CATSRERSRIEQYF
-	TRBJ2-5	TRBD2	TRBV20-1	TGCAGTGCTAGAGATGAGTTCGGGACTAGCGGGAGCAGGGGAGAGACCCAGTACTTC	CSARDEFGTSGSRGETQYF
few	TRBJ2-7	-	TRBV9	TGTGCCAGCAGCGGCAGTACCTACGAGCAGTACTTC	CASSGSTYEQYF
-	TRBJ2-1	-	TRBV29-1	TGCAGCGCCCCCTTGGCAGCGTCCACTGAGCAGTTCTTC	CSAPLAASTEQFF
-	TRBJ2-1	TRBD2	TRBV5-1	TGCGCCAGCAGCTTGGAAGATAGCGGGAGCTACTTCTTC	CASSLEDSGSYFF
once	TRBJ2-3	-	TRBV20-1	TGCAGTGCTAGAGTCGAGGTCACAGATACGCAGTATTTT	CSARVEVTDTQYF
once	TRBJ2-5	-	TRBV16	TGTGCCAGCAGCCAATTCGAGGAGAACCAGTACTTC	CASSQFEENQYF
-	TRBJ2-1	-	TRBV13	TGTGCCAGCAGTTCTAGGGGTGATGAGCAGTTCTTC	CASSSRGDEQFF